A selection of T cell receptor beta chains follows, all from one sample in a study of shared clonotypes between healthy human individuals. Assay: immunoSEQ multiplex PCR; the TCRdb copy retains only in-frame clones and omits some. The top ten hold 0.9% to 1.3% of the sample, which has more than 2 million clones, about 95% seen once. The sample taken for sequencing was naive CD8+ T cells sorted from blood. The receptor source for this set is a man between 18 and 35 years old in good health. The CDR3 runs from the conserved cysteine through the conserved F or W. Fields, in order: V gene, clone size, CDR3 length, J gene, D gene, CDR3 protein, CDR3 DNA. The D gene is left open where the match is weak. Only some rows state a clone size, as once, few, many or a class for expanded clones.

V gene: TRBV27
clone size: .
CDR3 length: 17
J gene: TRBJ2-6
D gene: .
CDR3 protein: CASSFLVGGSGANVLTF
CDR3 DNA: TGTGCCAGCAGTTTCCTGGTTGGGGGCTCTGGGGCCAACGTCCTGACTTTC

V gene: TRBV7-2
clone size: .
CDR3 length: 12
J gene: TRBJ2-7
D gene: .
CDR3 protein: CASSLSVYEQYF
CDR3 DNA: TGTGCCAGCAGCTTAAGTGTCTACGAGCAGTACTTC

V gene: TRBV10-3
clone size: .
CDR3 length: 21
J gene: TRBJ2-3
D gene: .
CDR3 protein: CAISDELGDGRGRVGGDTQYF
CDR3 DNA: TGTGCCATCAGTGATGAACTAGGGGATGGGCGGGGGCGCGTCGGCGGAGATACGCAGTATTTT

V gene: TRBV10-2
clone size: .
CDR3 length: 12
J gene: TRBJ1-2
D gene: .
CDR3 protein: CASSVGSYGYTF
CDR3 DNA: TGCGCCAGCAGTGTAGGGAGCTATGGCTACACCTTC

V gene: TRBV7-9
clone size: once
CDR3 length: 14
J gene: TRBJ1-2
D gene: .
CDR3 protein: CASSLDPQTHGYTF
CDR3 DNA: TGTGCCAGCAGCTTAGACCCGCAGACTCATGGCTACACCTTC

V gene: TRBV11-2
clone size: once
CDR3 length: 13
J gene: TRBJ2-3
D gene: .
CDR3 protein: CASSSGMGDTQYF
CDR3 DNA: TGTGCCAGCAGCTCAGGGATGGGAGATACGCAGTATTTT

V gene: TRBV10-3
clone size: .
CDR3 length: 9
J gene: TRBJ2-1
D gene: .
CDR3 protein: CAINAAQFF
CDR3 DNA: TGTGCCATCAACGCGGCCCAGTTCTTC

V gene: TRBV2
clone size: .
CDR3 length: 11
J gene: TRBJ1-1
D gene: .
CDR3 protein: CASREDTEAFF
CDR3 DNA: TGTGCCAGCAGGGAGGACACTGAAGCTTTCTTT

V gene: TRBV6-5
clone size: .
CDR3 length: 13
J gene: TRBJ2-5
D gene: .
CDR3 protein: CASSIGQGETQYF
CDR3 DNA: TGTGCCAGCAGTATAGGACAAGGGGAGACCCAGTACTTC

V gene: TRBV5-3
clone size: .
CDR3 length: 16
J gene: TRBJ2-1
D gene: TRBD2
CDR3 protein: CARSYKREGILGEQFF
CDR3 DNA: TGTGCCAGAAGTTATAAGCGGGAGGGAATATTAGGTGAGCAGTTCTTC

V gene: TRBV5-4
clone size: .
CDR3 length: 13
J gene: TRBJ2-5
D gene: .
CDR3 protein: CASSSDPEETQYF
CDR3 DNA: TGTGCCAGCAGCTCTGACCCTGAAGAGACCCAGTACTTC

V gene: TRBV4-3
clone size: .
CDR3 length: 19
J gene: TRBJ2-2
D gene: .
CDR3 protein: CASSQDTTGTIGNTGELFF
CDR3 DNA: TGCGCCAGCAGCCAAGATACTACCGGGACAATAGGGAACACCGGGGAGCTGTTTTTT

V gene: TRBV11-2
clone size: .
CDR3 length: 13
J gene: TRBJ2-1
D gene: .
CDR3 protein: CASSFPHSHEQFF
CDR3 DNA: TGTGCCAGCAGCTTCCCCCATAGCCATGAGCAGTTCTTC

V gene: TRBV4-3
clone size: once
CDR3 length: 15
J gene: TRBJ2-7
D gene: .
CDR3 protein: CASSQARQSSYEQYF
CDR3 DNA: TGCGCCAGCAGCCAGGCCAGACAGAGCTCCTACGAGCAGTACTTC

V gene: TRBV6-5
clone size: .
CDR3 length: 14
J gene: TRBJ2-1
D gene: .
CDR3 protein: CATQEGVSYNEQFF
CDR3 DNA: TGTGCCACCCAGGAAGGGGTAAGCTACAATGAGCAGTTCTTC

V gene: TRBV21-1
clone size: .
CDR3 length: 18
J gene: TRBJ2-6
D gene: .
CDR3 protein: CASSKGGRGRSGANVLTF
CDR3 DNA: TGTGCCAGCAGCAAAGGCGGCAGGGGGCGGTCTGGGGCCAACGTCCTGACTTTC

V gene: TRBV18
clone size: .
CDR3 length: 17
J gene: TRBJ1-3
D gene: .
CDR3 protein: CASSPPTTAFSGNTIYF
CDR3 DNA: TGTGCCAGCTCACCACCGACGACTGCCTTCTCTGGAAACACCATATATTTT

V gene: TRBV6-1
clone size: .
CDR3 length: 18
J gene: TRBJ1-5
D gene: .
CDR3 protein: CASSEAGSGAEGNQPQHF
CDR3 DNA: TGTGCCAGCAGTGAGGCAGGATCGGGGGCGGAAGGCAATCAGCCCCAGCATTTT

V gene: TRBV5-1
clone size: .
CDR3 length: 18
J gene: TRBJ1-1
D gene: .
CDR3 protein: CASSLGPLFDSASAEAFF
CDR3 DNA: TGCGCCAGCAGCTTGGGCCCCCTTTTCGACAGTGCCTCCGCTGAAGCTTTCTTT

V gene: TRBV27
clone size: .
CDR3 length: 16
J gene: TRBJ2-7
D gene: TRBD1
CDR3 protein: CASSPGDRGPLNEQYF
CDR3 DNA: TGTGCCAGCAGTCCCGGGGACAGGGGGCCCCTAAACGAGCAGTACTTC

V gene: TRBV27
clone size: .
CDR3 length: 15
J gene: TRBJ2-3
D gene: .
CDR3 protein: CASSLGFVSTDTQYF
CDR3 DNA: TGTGCCAGCAGTTTAGGTTTCGTATCTACAGATACGCAGTATTTT

V gene: TRBV29-1
clone size: once
CDR3 length: 10
J gene: TRBJ2-1
D gene: .
CDR3 protein: CSATLDEQFF
CDR3 DNA: TGCAGCGCTACACTAGATGAGCAGTTCTTC

V gene: TRBV13
clone size: .
CDR3 length: 13
J gene: TRBJ2-3
D gene: .
CDR3 protein: CASSFNDPDTQYF
CDR3 DNA: TGTGCCAGCAGCTTTAACGACCCAGATACGCAGTATTTT

V gene: TRBV4-1
clone size: .
CDR3 length: 15
J gene: TRBJ1-5
D gene: .
CDR3 protein: CASSFRDVSNQPQHF
CDR3 DNA: TGCGCCAGCAGCTTCCGGGACGTTAGCAATCAGCCCCAGCATTTT

V gene: TRBV14
clone size: once
CDR3 length: 16
J gene: TRBJ1-6
D gene: TRBD1
CDR3 protein: CASSSRGGQGNSPLHF
CDR3 DNA: TGTGCCAGCAGCTCGCGGGGGGGACAGGGGAATTCACCCCTCCACTTT

V gene: TRBV6-5
clone size: .
CDR3 length: 13
J gene: TRBJ2-7
D gene: .
CDR3 protein: CASSYSRGYEQYF
CDR3 DNA: TGTGCCAGCAGTTACTCCAGGGGCTACGAGCAGTACTTC

V gene: TRBV5-5
clone size: once
CDR3 length: 16
J gene: TRBJ1-6
D gene: .
CDR3 protein: CASEEGTLVYNSPLHF
CDR3 DNA: TGTGCCAGCGAGGAGGGGACTCTAGTCTATAATTCACCCCTCCACTTT

V gene: TRBV7-2
clone size: .
CDR3 length: 17
J gene: TRBJ2-7
D gene: .
CDR3 protein: CASSLVTIPGPYNEQYF
CDR3 DNA: TGTGCCAGCAGCTTAGTAACGATCCCAGGGCCGTACAACGAGCAGTACTTC

V gene: TRBV4-1
clone size: .
CDR3 length: 16
J gene: TRBJ1-4
D gene: .
CDR3 protein: CASSQVIGRTNEKLFF
CDR3 DNA: TGCGCCAGCAGCCAAGTAATAGGCCGGACTAATGAAAAACTGTTTTTT

V gene: TRBV10-3
clone size: .
CDR3 length: 16
J gene: TRBJ2-3
D gene: .
CDR3 protein: CAITDVDPPSTDTQYF
CDR3 DNA: TGTGCCATCACGGACGTCGACCCACCCAGCACAGATACGCAGTATTTT

V gene: TRBV11-2
clone size: .
CDR3 length: 16
J gene: TRBJ2-2
D gene: TRBD2
CDR3 protein: CASVVISGRITGELFF
CDR3 DNA: TGTGCCTCCGTAGTGATTAGCGGGAGGATCACCGGGGAGCTGTTTTTT

V gene: TRBV5-1
clone size: .
CDR3 length: 14
J gene: TRBJ2-3
D gene: .
CDR3 protein: CASSLAIGTDTQYF
CDR3 DNA: TGCGCCAGCAGTTTAGCGATAGGTACAGATACGCAGTATTTT

V gene: TRBV10-3
clone size: .
CDR3 length: 14
J gene: TRBJ2-7
D gene: TRBD2
CDR3 protein: CAISGGTSGYEQYF
CDR3 DNA: TGTGCCATCAGTGGCGGGACTAGCGGCTACGAGCAGTACTTC

V gene: TRBV6-1
clone size: .
CDR3 length: 16
J gene: TRBJ1-2
D gene: .
CDR3 protein: CASSEALIIGGYGYTF
CDR3 DNA: TGTGCCAGCAGTGAAGCCCTAATAATAGGGGGCTATGGCTACACCTTC

V gene: TRBV4-3
clone size: .
CDR3 length: 16
J gene: TRBJ1-5
D gene: .
CDR3 protein: CASSREVGESNQPQHF
CDR3 DNA: TGCGCCAGCAGCCGGGAGGTAGGAGAGAGCAATCAGCCCCAGCATTTT

V gene: TRBV5-1
clone size: .
CDR3 length: 15
J gene: TRBJ2-7
D gene: TRBD2
CDR3 protein: CASRLGTAGAYEQYF
CDR3 DNA: TGCGCCAGCAGGCTCGGTACAGCGGGGGCCTACGAGCAGTACTTC

V gene: TRBV6-6
clone size: .
CDR3 length: 13
J gene: TRBJ2-5
D gene: .
CDR3 protein: CASSPWREETQYF
CDR3 DNA: TGTGCCAGCAGCCCCTGGCGGGAAGAGACCCAGTACTTC

V gene: TRBV2
clone size: once
CDR3 length: 15
J gene: TRBJ2-3
D gene: .
CDR3 protein: CASSERNGRTDTQYF
CDR3 DNA: TGTGCCAGCAGTGAGCGGAACGGACGCACAGATACGCAGTATTTT

V gene: TRBV6-5
clone size: .
CDR3 length: 16
J gene: TRBJ2-3
D gene: .
CDR3 protein: CASSYSTVGATDTQYF
CDR3 DNA: TGTGCCAGCAGTTACTCGACAGTGGGGGCTACAGATACGCAGTATTTT

V gene: TRBV6-1
clone size: .
CDR3 length: 18
J gene: TRBJ2-7
D gene: .
CDR3 protein: CASSEASGGQHLNYEQYF
CDR3 DNA: TGTGCCAGCAGTGAAGCATCGGGGGGACAACACCTGAATTACGAGCAGTACTTC

V gene: TRBV9
clone size: once
CDR3 length: 12
J gene: TRBJ2-2
D gene: .
CDR3 protein: CASSSQPGELFF
CDR3 DNA: TGTGCCAGCAGCTCTCAACCCGGGGAGCTGTTTTTT

V gene: TRBV9
clone size: .
CDR3 length: 13
J gene: TRBJ2-1
D gene: .
CDR3 protein: CASSRTDWGEQFF
CDR3 DNA: TGTGCCAGCAGCCGTACCGATTGGGGAGAGCAGTTCTTC

V gene: TRBV27
clone size: .
CDR3 length: 16
J gene: TRBJ2-2
D gene: TRBD2
CDR3 protein: CASRYLLADHTGELFF
CDR3 DNA: TGTGCCAGCAGATACCTTCTAGCGGACCACACCGGGGAGCTGTTTTTT

V gene: TRBV29-1
clone size: .
CDR3 length: 16
J gene: TRBJ2-1
D gene: .
CDR3 protein: CSVEDPRISSYNEQFF
CDR3 DNA: TGCAGCGTTGAAGATCCCCGGATTAGCTCCTACAATGAGCAGTTCTTC